This T cell receptor (beta chain) was recovered during a study of post-analysis software for immune sequencing data. General study results and limits: About 5 TRBV segments appeared more often in patients than in controls, and TRBV5-6, TRBV5-1 and TRBV20-1 were among these. People with multiple sclerosis had a significantly lower normalized Chao1 diversity than controls did. By F measure, samples from a shared preparation batch strongly co-clustered.

Presence of unique molecular identifiers characterized the TCR beta cDNA libraries. The T cell input of roughly 0.9 to 11 million gave roughly 460,000 cDNA molecules. Via MiXCR, TCRdb re-called the PCR reads, giving one row per CDR3 protein. The table includes 350,000 to 500,000 distinct CDR3 sequences, over 30% detected once. Trimming took 1 base from V and 6 from J; bases not matched to a gene: 7. CDR1 is MGHRA and CDR2 is YSYEKL in the germline V gene. The CDR3 extends over 15 amino acids. Worth noting for this clonotype: Its antigen is as yet unknown.

The origin of this receptor is a girl aged 2 to 9 with multiple sclerosis. This chain connects TRBV4-1 to TRBJ1-2; the match to TRBD1 covers 8 bases. The sequenced material came from blood. The CDR3 loop is CASSQADRERDGYTF. Written as DNA, the CDR3 is TGCGCCAGCAGCCAAGCGGACAGGGAAAGAGATGGCTACACCTTC.